This T cell receptor (beta chain) was sequenced for a study of T cell repertoires in cytomegalovirus infection. Across the whole study: Matching HLA type and CMV infection were both indicated by public TCR beta signatures.

CDR1 is MNHEY and CDR2 is SMNVEV in the germline V gene (reference sequence). The CDR3 is 15 amino acids. V shed 3 bases and J 1 base; nucleotides not matched to a gene: 3. TCRdb re-analysed the reads in MiXCR, keeping a single row per CDR3 protein. The data show 150,000 or so distinct CDR3 sequences, 5% to 6.5% seen once. Input material: PBMCs. This sequence was found in a human donor in good health (CMV status not recorded). Some clones in this sample may be carry-over from other donors' samples. This chain links TRBV27 with TRBJ2-3; the match to TRBD1 covers 8 bases. The CDR3 DNA reads TGTGCCAGCAGTTTTCTGACAGGGGGCACAGATACGCAGTATTTT. It yields the protein CASSFLTGGTDTQYF.